A selection of T cell receptor beta chains follows, all from one sample in a study of blood T cell repertoires in COVID-19. Libraries were prepared by immunoSEQ multiplex PCR; TCRdb keeps only in-frame clonotypes and omits some of them. The sample holds about 220,000 clones, 88% seen once. The sequenced sample consisted of PBMCs or T cells enriched from blood (not recorded which). All receptors come from a woman in her thirties who had recovered from COVID-19. Both conserved end residues are trimmed from each CDR3. The order of the fields is clone size, V gene, J gene, CDR3 protein. Some rows mark clone size as missing; the rest say once, few, many or name a class of expanded clone.

-,TRBV4-3,TRBJ1-1,ASSFADRENTEAF
-,TRBV6-5,TRBJ1-1,ASSFGSDTEAF
-,TRBV6-5,TRBJ2-7,ASRLGRLDYEQY
-,TRBV30,TRBJ1-3,AWRAGRPGNTIY
-,TRBV11-1,TRBJ1-2,ASSLRTGLAGYT
-,TRBV5-6,TRBJ2-7,ASSLGLTYEQY
once,TRBV4-3,TRBJ2-5,ASSRAGLEEETQY
once,TRBV6-2/TRBV6-3,TRBJ1-5,ASSYEGTGGQPQH
-,TRBV28,TRBJ1-2,ASRPKWGTHGYT
-,TRBV3-1/TRBV3-2,TRBJ2-5,ASSQRSVQETQY
-,TRBV13,TRBJ2-2,ASSPGTGNTGELF
-,TRBV5-6,TRBJ1-6,ASSLIFGTATNSPLH
-,TRBV19,TRBJ1-6,ASSIGVRGNSPLH
once,TRBV6-1,TRBJ1-2,ASSEPGNYGYT
-,TRBV7-9,TRBJ2-7,ASSSAGRGFYEQY
many,TRBV6-5,TRBJ1-5,ASSYSTQGVGQPQH
-,TRBV5-1,TRBJ1-1,ASSPIQGSAEAF
-,TRBV7-8,TRBJ2-3,ASSYRDIYTDTQY
-,TRBV7-2,TRBJ2-1,ASSLDLAGPWNEQF
-,TRBV19,TRBJ1-3,ASSIGFDIGNTIY
-,TRBV29-1,TRBJ1-4,SVANTRIANEKLF
-,TRBV19,TRBJ2-7,ASSSRGGAYEQY
-,TRBV18,TRBJ2-5,ASSTDNQETQY
-,TRBV3-1/TRBV3-2,TRBJ1-5,ASSQDRVGQPQH
once,TRBV5-1,TRBJ2-5,ASRGSGGAETQY
-,TRBV11-2,TRBJ1-2,ASSLQGRGYT
-,TRBV2,TRBJ2-7,ASCPLAGGPYEQY
-,TRBV4-1,TRBJ1-2,ASSQVEGEGDYGYT
-,TRBV29-1,TRBJ2-1,SVEDIIAGYPYNEQF
-,TRBV11-2,TRBJ2-3,ASSSRLAGGQADTQY
once,TRBV9,TRBJ2-1,ASSEDRGFYNEQF
-,TRBV27,TRBJ2-7,ASSPPTGTPFYEQY
-,TRBV9,TRBJ2-7,ASSEQTGLEQY
-,TRBV9,TRBJ2-1,ASSPEGASYNEQF
-,TRBV23-1,TRBJ2-3,ASSQSTGGPVTDTQY
-,TRBV4-3,TRBJ2-5,ASSQEVAGGQETQY
once,TRBV5-1,TRBJ1-4,ASARDRMDEKLF
-,TRBV6-1,TRBJ1-1,ASSEWRRPLANTEAF
-,TRBV7-7,TRBJ2-7,ASSLEWGDSYEQY
-,TRBV6-5,TRBJ1-2,ASSYGTYYGYT
-,TRBV29-1,TRBJ1-5,SGCSTGGRENNQPQH
-,TRBV4-1,TRBJ2-3,ASSQGSGGSTDTQY
-,TRBV7-2,TRBJ2-3,ASRKRGADLDTQY
-,TRBV5-1,TRBJ2-7,ASSFTSGGAYEQY
-,TRBV5-1,TRBJ2-5,ASSSRSGGRGETQY
-,TRBV7-2,TRBJ1-1,ASSPRGTEAF
-,TRBV4-2,TRBJ2-1,ASSQDASSGGINEQF
-,TRBV11-2,TRBJ1-6,ASSLGAGEDSPLH
-,TRBV6-6,TRBJ2-1,ASSSRQGNEQF
-,TRBV7-2,TRBJ1-2,ASSLDSGTNYGYT
few,TRBV6-2/TRBV6-3,TRBJ2-7,ASSYSSGPYEQY
-,TRBV4-1,TRBJ2-3,ASSPRGLQVTDTQY
-,TRBV7-3,TRBJ2-1,ASGYAGEQF
-,TRBV7-9,TRBJ1-2,ASSLEGQINYGYT
few,TRBV5-1,TRBJ1-1,ASSDARNTEAF
-,TRBV5-8,TRBJ2-7,ASSFYPGPPYEQY
-,TRBV6-6,TRBJ2-3,ASGTSGRAETDTQY
-,TRBV4-3,TRBJ1-2,ASSLDSIGYT
once,TRBV3-1/TRBV3-2,TRBJ2-1,ASSHHGQYTGSYNEQF